Listed below are T cell receptor beta chains from one sample, sequenced in a study of PD-L1 blockade in urothelial cancer. TCRdb's copy holds only in-frame clones and misses some; the assay was immunoSEQ multiplex PCR. The sample yields 100,000 to 150,000 clones, about 82% seen once. Sequences were derived from PBMCs, sampled around atezolizumab (anti-PD-L1) treatment. Receptors originate from a man over 45 with urothelial cancer. The CDR3 runs from the conserved cysteine through the conserved F or W. D genes are given only for firm matches. Clone size is not always given. Where it is, it says once, few, many or a class for expanded clones.

d_call	j_call	v_call	cdr3_length	clone_size	cdr3_nt	cdr3_aa
-	TRBJ2-7	TRBV27	15	-	TGTGCCAGCAGTTTAAGGGACCGGGGGTTGGACGAGCAGTACTTC	CASSLRDRGLDEQYF
-	TRBJ1-2	TRBV28	13	-	TGTGCCAGCAGTTTAAACAGGGTCGGGGGCTACACCTTC	CASSLNRVGGYTF
-	TRBJ1-5	TRBV28	15	-	TGTGCCAGCAGTTTCGCAGGGGCCACCAATCAGCCCCAGCATTTT	CASSFAGATNQPQHF
-	TRBJ2-5	TRBV6-5	14	-	TGTGCCAGCAGTTACGCAGGGACAAAAGAGACCCAGTACTTC	CASSYAGTKETQYF
TRBD1	TRBJ2-5	TRBV5-1	16	-	TGCGCCAGCAGCTTGCAGGGTCAGGGGGTTGGTGAGACCCAGTACTTC	CASSLQGQGVGETQYF
TRBD1	TRBJ2-7	TRBV7-6	13	once	TGTGCCAGCAGCCAGGGACAGTACTACGAGCAGTACTTC	CASSQGQYYEQYF
-	TRBJ1-2	TRBV28	11	-	TGTGCCAGCAGTCAGGGATATGGCTACACCTTC	CASSQGYGYTF
TRBD1	TRBJ1-5	TRBV5-1	15	-	TGCGCCAGCAGCCTCCAGGGGGCGCAAGGTCAGCCCCAGCATTTT	CASSLQGAQGQPQHF
-	TRBJ2-5	TRBV5-1	13	once	TGCGCCAGCAGCCTTTATCAGAGGGAGACCCAGTACTTC	CASSLYQRETQYF
-	TRBJ1-1	TRBV6-1	13	-	TGTGCCGGAGAACAGGGTATCGGGGAGGAAGCTTTCTTT	CAGEQGIGEEAFF
TRBD1	TRBJ1-4	TRBV18	14	-	TGTGCCAGCTCCGTCAGGGGGCAAGGTGAAAAACTGTTTTTT	CASSVRGQGEKLFF
TRBD2	TRBJ2-7	TRBV4-1	15	-	TGCGCCAGCAGCGAAAGAATAGCGGGATCCTACGAGCAGTACTTC	CASSERIAGSYEQYF
TRBD1	TRBJ2-5	TRBV7-3	16	-	TGTGCCAGCAGCCCGACCACGGGACAGGGGAAGGAGACCCAGTACTTC	CASSPTTGQGKETQYF
TRBD2	TRBJ2-7	TRBV11-2	15	-	TGTGCCAGCAGCTTAGCGGGAGGGCCTATCTACGAGCAGTACTTC	CASSLAGGPIYEQYF
TRBD2	TRBJ2-1	TRBV5-1	17	-	TGCGCCAGCAGCCTCACCCTTTATAGCGGGAGAGGGTATGAGCAGTTCTTC	CASSLTLYSGRGYEQFF
TRBD1	TRBJ2-5	TRBV12-5	14	-	TGTGCTAGTGGCCGGGGACAGGGGGCTGAGACCCAGTACTTC	CASGRGQGAETQYF
TRBD1	TRBJ1-5	TRBV6-5	14	-	TGTGCCAGCAGGGCGACAGGGCTGGGGGGGCCCCAGCATTTT	CASRATGLGGPQHF
TRBD2	TRBJ2-3	TRBV7-9	14	-	TGTGCCAGCAGCTTAGGGGAGGGAACGGGTACGCAGTATTTT	CASSLGEGTGTQYF
-	TRBJ1-1	TRBV28	13	-	TGTGCCAGCAGACGTCAAGGAGGCACTGAAGCTTTCTTT	CASRRQGGTEAFF
TRBD2	TRBJ2-7	TRBV7-8	15	-	TGTGCCAGCAGCATGCCGGTGGGACTAGCTTACGAGCAGTACTTC	CASSMPVGLAYEQYF
-	TRBJ1-5	TRBV6-5	13	-	TGTGCCTCCCAAGGGGGACCCAATCAGCCCCAGCATTTT	CASQGGPNQPQHF
TRBD1	TRBJ2-2	TRBV5-1	15	-	TGCGCCAGCAGCCGCGACAGGGGGCCCGGAGGGGAGCTGTTTTTT	CASSRDRGPGGELFF
TRBD2	TRBJ2-7	TRBV5-1	15	-	TGCGCCAGCAGCAGGACTAGCGGGAGCGACGGTGAGCAGTACTTC	CASSRTSGSDGEQYF
TRBD1	TRBJ2-6	TRBV4-1	18	-	TGCGCCAGCAGCCAACCCCGGGACAGGGTATCTGGGGCCAACGTCCTGACTTTC	CASSQPRDRVSGANVLTF
TRBD2	TRBJ2-3	TRBV28	16	-	TGTGCCAGCAGTTTAGCGGGAGCGAAGTCCACAGATACGCAGTATTTT	CASSLAGAKSTDTQYF
-	TRBJ1-2	TRBV12-5	12	-	TGTGCTAGTGGTGAGGGTAGCTATGGCTACACCTTC	CASGEGSYGYTF
-	TRBJ2-2	TRBV6-5	15	-	TGTGCCAGCAGTTACGGCCTAGCGAGAGCCGGGGAGCTGTTTTTT	CASSYGLARAGELFF
TRBD1	TRBJ1-1	TRBV18	14	once	TGTGCCAGCTCACTTCGGGGACAGTACACTGAAGCTTTCTTT	CASSLRGQYTEAFF
-	TRBJ2-4	TRBV30	13	-	TGTGCCTGGAGTCCCTTAGCCAAAAACATTCAGTACTTC	CAWSPLAKNIQYF
-	TRBJ1-5	TRBV10-1	13	-	TGCGCCAGCAGCGGGGGGAGCAATCAGCCCCAGCATTTT	CASSGGSNQPQHF
-	TRBJ1-1	TRBV13	13	-	TGTGCCAGCAGTGTTGGCAGGGTTCCCGAAGCTTTCTTT	CASSVGRVPEAFF
TRBD1	TRBJ1-3	TRBV6-1	15	few	TGTGCCAGCGCTAGGGACAGGGGGCCTGGAAACACCATATATTTT	CASARDRGPGNTIYF
TRBD2	TRBJ2-5	TRBV7-2	16	-	TGTGCCAGCAGCCGAACGGGACTAGCGGGCGGAGAGACCCAGTACTTC	CASSRTGLAGGETQYF
-	TRBJ2-3	TRBV7-9	15	-	TGTGCCAGCAGCTTAGTACAGGCTAGCACAGATACGCAGTATTTT	CASSLVQASTDTQYF
-	TRBJ2-7	TRBV28	14	-	TGTGCCAGCAGAGTCTCGCGGGGGCCCTACGAGCAGTACTTC	CASRVSRGPYEQYF
TRBD2	TRBJ2-1	TRBV7-2	14	-	TGTGCCAGCAGCCCGAGGACTAGCGGGATACGGCAGTTCTTC	CASSPRTSGIRQFF
TRBD1	TRBJ2-7	TRBV27	14	-	TGTGCCAGCAGTGGGACAGGGAAGTTGTACGAGCAGTACTTC	CASSGTGKLYEQYF
-	TRBJ2-5	TRBV4-1	15	-	TGCGCCAGCAGCCAAGATCGGGGGACAGCGCGGACCCAGTACTTC	CASSQDRGTARTQYF
-	TRBJ2-3	TRBV4-1	15	-	TGCGCCAGCAGCCAAGTGGAGGGAAGGGCAGATACGCAGTATTTT	CASSQVEGRADTQYF
TRBD1	TRBJ2-1	TRBV9	17	-	TGTGCCAGCAGCCCAACCGCAACGGGACAGGGGAACAATGAGCAGTTCTTC	CASSPTATGQGNNEQFF
-	TRBJ1-1	TRBV7-9	13	once	TGTGCCAGCAGCTTGACAGGACAGACTGAAGCTTTCTTT	CASSLTGQTEAFF